The rows below give T cell receptor beta chains drawn from one sample of a study of shared clonotypes between healthy human individuals. The assay was immunoSEQ multiplex PCR, and TCRdb's table has in-frame clones only and misses some. In the table there are hundreds of thousands of clones, more than 60% of which are singletons. Sequencing input: memory CD4+ T cells sorted from blood. These receptors were taken from a man under 40 in good health. The CDR3 runs from the conserved cysteine through the conserved F or W. D genes are given only for firm matches. Rows give clone size only sometimes, using once, few, many, or a class for an expanded clone.

v_gene	d_gene	j_gene	abundance	CDR3nt	CDR3aa
TRBV9	TRBD2	TRBJ2-3	NA	TGTGCCAGCAGCGAACTAGCGGGAGGGCGCACAGATACGCAGTATTTT	CASSELAGGRTDTQYF
TRBV10-2	TRBD2	TRBJ2-3	few	TGCGCCAGCTTTTACCAAGGGCTAGCGGGAGATACAGATACGCAGTATTTT	CASFYQGLAGDTDTQYF
TRBV7-4	NA	TRBJ2-7	NA	TGTGCCAGCAGCTACGACATCTCCTACGAGCAGTACTTC	CASSYDISYEQYF
TRBV27	TRBD1	TRBJ2-7	NA	TGTGCCAGCAGCCGAAACAGGGGCCTTTGGGGGTACGAGCAGTACTTC	CASSRNRGLWGYEQYF
TRBV7-2	NA	TRBJ2-4	NA	TGTGCCAGCAGCTCCCGCAGTCCTATGGCCAAAAACATTCAGTACTTC	CASSSRSPMAKNIQYF
TRBV27	NA	TRBJ2-7	NA	TGTGCCAGCAGTTTATCGCTGAGGGACGGATACTCCTACGAGCAGTACTTC	CASSLSLRDGYSYEQYF
TRBV7-9	NA	TRBJ2-3	NA	TGTGCCAGCCGCCCCGGGACGGCAAGCACAGATACGCAGTATTTT	CASRPGTASTDTQYF
TRBV6-1	TRBD2	TRBJ2-5	NA	TGTGCCAGCAGTCAAAGCGGGAGTTCCGTGTACTTC	CASSQSGSSVYF
TRBV18	NA	TRBJ1-2	NA	TGTGCCAGCTCACCGTGGGGGATCGATGGCTACACCTTC	CASSPWGIDGYTF
TRBV29-1	NA	TRBJ2-7	NA	TGCAGCGTTAGTCCACCCTACGAGCAGTACTTC	CSVSPPYEQYF
TRBV7-6	TRBD1	TRBJ2-7	few	TGTGCCAGATGGACAGGGGCCCGGGAAGAGCAGTACTTC	CARWTGAREEQYF
TRBV4-3	TRBD2	TRBJ2-5	NA	TGCGCCAGCAGCCGTATGTGGGAGGGCCTGGAGACCCAGTACTTC	CASSRMWEGLETQYF
TRBV7-6	TRBD2	TRBJ2-7	NA	TGTGCCAGCAGCCCAAGTATAGCGGGACGGGGCGAGCAGTACTTC	CASSPSIAGRGEQYF
TRBV4-1	TRBD2	TRBJ2-7	NA	TGCGCCAGCAGCCAATGGCGGGAGACTCTACACGAGCAGTACTTC	CASSQWRETLHEQYF
TRBV19	TRBD1	TRBJ2-6	NA	TGTGCCAGCAAAACAGGGGCCGCTTCTGGGGCCAACGTCCTGACTTTC	CASKTGAASGANVLTF
TRBV5-6	NA	TRBJ1-1	NA	TGTGCCAGCAGCTTGGCCGTAAACTTGCTTGCGGGCACTGAAGCTTTCTTT	CASSLAVNLLAGTEAFF
TRBV7-6	NA	TRBJ1-5	NA	TGTGCCAGCAGCTCCTCGGACGGTCCTCTAAGAACCCAGCATTTT	CASSSSDGPLRTQHF
TRBV27	TRBD1	TRBJ1-5	once	TGTGCCAGCAGTGTCGGACAGGGTCCTAATCAGCCCCAGCATTTT	CASSVGQGPNQPQHF
TRBV5-1	TRBD1	TRBJ2-1	NA	TGCGCCAGCAGCGAACAGGGGGCCACCTACAATGAGCAGTTCTTC	CASSEQGATYNEQFF
TRBV7-9	NA	TRBJ1-5	NA	TGTGCCAGCAGCCCCCCCGGTTTCGGTCGCGGCAATCAGCCCCAGCATTTT	CASSPPGFGRGNQPQHF
TRBV28	TRBD2	TRBJ2-5	NA	TGTGCCAGCAGTACTAGGACTAGCGCTCAAGAGACCCAGTACTTC	CASSTRTSAQETQYF
TRBV11-2	NA	TRBJ1-3	NA	TGTGCCAGCAGCTTACCCGCGTTGGGCCCCGGAAACACCATATATTTT	CASSLPALGPGNTIYF
TRBV5-1	NA	TRBJ1-2	NA	TGCGCCAGCAGCTTGTCCCGGGACTATGGCTACACCTTC	CASSLSRDYGYTF
TRBV5-1	NA	TRBJ2-1	once	TGCGCCAGCAGCTTGAGAGGGGACTACAATGAGCAGTTCTTC	CASSLRGDYNEQFF
TRBV19	TRBD1	TRBJ1-2	NA	TGTGCCAGTAGTTCCCTGACAGGGTCCTATGGCTACACCTTC	CASSSLTGSYGYTF
TRBV28	NA	TRBJ2-2	NA	TGTGCCAGCAGCTGGAGCCCCGGGGAGCTGTTTTTT	CASSWSPGELFF
TRBV9	NA	TRBJ1-3	NA	TGTGCCAGCAGCCCGAGACCCCAGAGCACCATATATTTT	CASSPRPQSTIYF
TRBV5-1	NA	TRBJ2-5	few	TGCGCCAGCAGCTTGGAGGGGGAACGGACCCAGTACTTC	CASSLEGERTQYF
TRBV11-2	TRBD2	TRBJ2-5	NA	TGTGCCAGCAGCTTCGGGAGCGGGAGGGCCCTGGAGACCCAGTACTTC	CASSFGSGRALETQYF
TRBV29-1	TRBD1	TRBJ1-3	NA	TGCAGCGTTGAAGGGGGGACAGGGTTCCCCTCTGGAAACACCATATATTTT	CSVEGGTGFPSGNTIYF
TRBV18	NA	TRBJ2-3	few	TGTGCCAGCTCACCAAGCCCCCGCACAGATACGCAGTATTTT	CASSPSPRTDTQYF
TRBV10-3	NA	TRBJ1-3	NA	TGTGCCATCAGGGACAAAAACAGGGCCGGAAACACCATATATTTT	CAIRDKNRAGNTIYF
TRBV6-5	NA	TRBJ2-2	few	TGTGCCAGCAGTTACGTGGATACCGGGGAGCTGTTTTTT	CASSYVDTGELFF
TRBV28	NA	TRBJ2-7	NA	TGTGCCAGCAGGGGGGCTAGCGTTGCCTACGAGCAGTACTTC	CASRGASVAYEQYF
TRBV2	TRBD1	TRBJ2-7	NA	TGTGCCAGCAGTCCTAGGACCGGGACAGGGGGCTACGAGCAGTACTTC	CASSPRTGTGGYEQYF
TRBV19	TRBD1	TRBJ1-2	once	TGTGCCAGTAGCCGGGGGACAGAGAATAGCTATGGCTACACCTTC	CASSRGTENSYGYTF
TRBV7-2	NA	TRBJ1-2	few	TGTGCCAGCAGCCCCCAGGGACACCCCGGAGCTAACTATGGCTACACCTTC	CASSPQGHPGANYGYTF
TRBV25-1	NA	TRBJ1-1	NA	TGTGCCATGGGGGAACGAACTGAAGCTTTCTTT	CAMGERTEAFF
TRBV18	TRBD2	TRBJ2-1	NA	TGTGCCAGCTCACCACTTAGCGGGACCTACAATGAGCAGTTCTTC	CASSPLSGTYNEQFF